These 18 T cell receptor beta chains came from one sample sequenced in a study of regulatory and conventional T cells in RAG deficiency. The sorted conventional CD4+ T cells were CD25-low and CD127-high, with genomic DNA sequenced. TCRdb's copy holds only in-frame clones and misses some; the assay was immunoSEQ multiplex PCR. The table lists around 30,000 clones, roughly 95% of them singletons. The same sample was also studied in work on regulatory T cells. This second study says: Amplification used 52 TRBV primers and 13 TRBJ primers.

Sequencing was done on a sample of CD25- CD4+ T cells sorted from blood. These receptors all come from a human donor in good health.

The chain combines TRBV25-1 with TRBJ2-7; 9 nucleotides match TRBD1. Germline-derived CDR1 and CDR2 are MGHDK and SYGVNS. The CDR3 has 13 residues. V shed 6 bases and J 4 bases; nucleotides not matched to a gene: 4. The CDR3 nucleotides are TGTGCCAGCAGCGGGACAGGGTTTTACGAGCAGTACTTC. Translated: CASSGTGFYEQYF.

The genes are TRBV7-2 and TRBJ1-3; unclear D gene. This CDR3 contains 14 residues. Germline V gene data show CDR1 as SGHTA and CDR2 as FQGNSA. Trimming stripped 4 bases from V and 3 bases from J, with 10 bases between. The CDR3 DNA is TGTGCCAGCAGCTCGAGCCCCGTTGGAAACACCATATATTTT. It yields the protein CASSSSPVGNTIYF. The variable domain in full, with the rest retrieved from reference TRBV7-2 and TRBJ1-3, is GAGVSQSPSNKVTEKGKDVELRCDPISGHTALYWYRQSLGQGLEFLIYFQGNSAPDKSGLPSDRFSAERTGGSVSTLTIQRTQQEDSAVYLCASSSSPVGNTIYFGEGSWLTVV.

The J gene is TRBJ2-2, the V gene TRBV6-9, with a weak D call TRBD2 (6 bases). Germline lookup yields CDR1 MNHGY and CDR2 SVAAGI. CDR3 size: 14 residues. V lost 8 bases, J lost 3 bases, and 13 bases lay in between. In DNA, the CDR3 is TGTGCCAGCCGGATGCGGGAAGACACCGGGGAGCTGTTTTTT. It is translated as CASRMREDTGELFF.

This chain links TRBV7-9 with TRBJ1-5; D gene uncertain. Germline CDR1 reads SEHNR; CDR2 reads FQNEAQ (reference sequence). With 4 bases removed from V and 7 bases from J, the gap between germline ends came to 14 bases. The CDR3 consists of 14 residues. CDR3 nucleotides: TGTGCCAGCAGCTCAGGACGGGATTCCCAGCCCCAGCATTTT. Encoded protein: CASSSGRDSQPQHF.

The V and J genes are TRBV2 and TRBJ1-2; 9 bases are a match to TRBD1. CDR1 is SNHLY, CDR2 FYNNEI, per germline. The junction had 5 bases not matched to a gene; V was cut back by 7 bases and J by 8 bases. The CDR3 contains 12 residues. In DNA, the CDR3 is TGTGCCAGCACCCGACAGGGGGAAGGCTACACCTTC. Its translation is CASTRQGEGYTF.

V and J are TRBV28 and TRBJ2-3; 9 positions agree with TRBD1. V was clipped by 4 bases and J by 5 bases; unmatched bases: 13. The CDR3 has 17 residues. Germline CDR1 MDHEN, CDR2 SYDVKM. The CDR3 region is CASSSWGGDREVDTQYF. As DNA, the CDR3 is TGTGCCAGCAGTTCTTGGGGGGGGGACAGGGAGGTAGATACGCAGTATTTT.

The DNA for the CDR3 is TGTGCCTGGAGTAACCTGGACAGGGATTACAATGAGCAGTTCTTC. It encodes CAWSNLDRDYNEQFF. This chain joins TRBV30 and TRBJ2-1; 8 bases map to TRBD1. V lost 2 bases to trimming and J lost 4 bases; unmatched junction nucleotides: 7. The CDR3 extends over 15 amino acids. Germline CDR1 is GTSNPN and CDR2 is SVGIG (reference sequence).

This chain uses TRBV5-1 with TRBJ2-5; 8 bases line up with TRBD1. The V gene's germline CDR1 is SGHRS and CDR2 YFSETQ. The trim removed 2 bases at V and 5 bases at J, leaving 8 bases unmatched. The length of the CDR3 is 15 residues. The DNA for the CDR3 is TGCGCCAGCAGCTTTCTTCCGACAGGGGAGGAGACCCAGTACTTC. Protein: CASSFLPTGEETQYF.

This sequence joins TRBV15 and TRBJ2-1, with TRBD2 matching over 9 bases. After removal of 3 bases from V and 4 bases from J, the junction contained 10 bases not matched to a gene. CDR1 LNHNV and CDR2 YYDKDF come from the germline V gene (reference sequence). The CDR3 covers 17 residues. Written as DNA, the CDR3 is TGTGCCACCAGCAGGGAACCAAGCGGGGGGCCTTACAATGAGCAGTTCTTC. Translation gives CATSREPSGGPYNEQFF.

CDR3 sequence: CASSFSYQETQYF. CDR3 in DNA: TGTGCCAGCAGCTTCTCGTACCAAGAGACCCAGTACTTC. The V gene is TRBV11-3, the J gene TRBJ2-5; D ambiguous. Germline loops: CDR1 SGHNT, CDR2 YENEEA. This CDR3 spans 13 amino acids. Trimming took off 3 bases at V and 0 bases at J, with 5 bases between the two ends.

This clone occurred once. This rearrangement joins TRBV5-5 to TRBJ1-5; 7 bases are a match to TRBD1. Germline V CDR1 and CDR2: SGHKS, YYEKEE (reference sequence). V lost 4 bases, J lost 4 bases, and 8 bases stayed unmatched. The CDR3 runs to 15 residues. DNA of the CDR3: TGTGCCAGCAGCGAGGGTGCCAGGGGGAATCAGCCCCAGCATTTT. It yields the protein CASSEGARGNQPQHF.

The chain is built from TRBV5-1 and TRBJ1-5, with 9 positions matching TRBD1. Unmatched junction bases numbered 5, after V lost 2 bases and J lost 11 bases. Germline V gene data show CDR1 as SGHRS and CDR2 as YFSETQ. CDR3 length equals 13 residues. In nucleotides, the CDR3 is TGCGCCAGCAGCTTAGGACAGGGGAGTGCCCAGCATTTT. Encoded protein: CASSLGQGSAQHF.

This clone came up a few times. CDR3 bases: TGTGCCAGCAGTTACACAGGCTCTGGAAACACCATATATTTT. Translating it yields CASSYTGSGNTIYF. The V call is TRBV6-6, the J call TRBJ1-3; perhaps TRBD1 as D (5 bases). The germline V gene has CDR1 MNHNY and CDR2 SVGAGI (reference sequence). V was clipped by 2 bases and J by 0 bases, with 5 bases between them. CDR3 length: 14 residues.

The CDR3 nucleotides read TGTGCCAGCAGGGGTCAGGGAGGGAGGGGGAACACTGAAGCTTTCTTT. Translation gives CASRGQGGRGNTEAFF. The chain has TRBV11-2 and TRBJ1-1; TRBD1 is a possible D gene (5 bases). V shed 6 bases and J shed 1 base, with 18 bases lying between them. Germline loops: CDR1 SGHAT, CDR2 FQNNGV. The CDR3 contains 16 residues.

The V and J genes are TRBV6-5 and TRBJ1-6; a weak D match, TRBD1 (6 bases). The germline gives CDR1 MNHEY, CDR2 SVGAGI. V lost 6 bases and J lost 3, with 6 bases in between. This CDR3 has 13 residues. CDR3 DNA: TGTGCCAGCAGCAGGGGCTATAATTCACCCCTCCACTTT. Amino acids: CASSRGYNSPLHF.

This chain links TRBV19 with TRBJ2-7; TRBD1 matches 9 bases. Unmatched junction bases numbered 5, after V lost 6 bases and J lost 5 bases. Germline V gene lookup returns CDR1 LNHDA and CDR2 SQIVND (reference sequence). The CDR3 spans 13 residues. DNA for the CDR3: TGTGCCAGTAGACCGGGACAGGGACACGAGCAGTACTTC. Its translation is CASRPGQGHEQYF.

The chain has TRBV6-1 and TRBJ1-6, with unresolved D. The V end lost 4 bases, the J end lost 9 bases, and 10 bases lay between the germline ends. In germline, CDR1 is MNHNS, CDR2 SASEGT. CDR3 length: 13 residues. The CDR3: CASSAEVGSPLHF. The CDR3 DNA is TGTGCCAGCAGTGCGGAGGTTGGTTCACCCCTCCACTTT.

J is TRBJ2-7 and V is TRBV6-5; TRBD1 is a possible D gene (6 bases). V was cut by 6 bases and J by 0 bases, with 15 bases left in between. The CDR3 has 15 amino acids. CDR1 and CDR2 (germline): MNHEY, SVGAGI. CDR3 protein: CASRKGTPYSYEQYF. The CDR3, as DNA: TGTGCCAGCAGAAAGGGGACACCTTACTCCTACGAGCAGTACTTC.